These 6 T cell receptor beta chains were all obtained from the same sample, sequenced in a study of blood T cells in healthy people across ages. Together with a sample-barcoded 5' primer, a J-beta primer mix was included in a second PCR lasting roughly 6 to 12 cycles. MiXCR was run by TCRdb on the 5' RACE reads, yielding one entry per CDR3 protein. The table lists about 290,000 distinct CDR3 sequences, 27% of them singletons, with roughly 28% in the top ten. Sequenced sample: blood. The receptors here all came from an older woman in good health.

This clonotype has only a few counts. The J gene is TRBJ2-4, the V gene TRBV29-1; 9 positions match TRBD1. The CDR3 sequence is 16 residues long. The germline gives CDR1 SQVTM, CDR2 ANQGSEA. V shed 4 bases and J 5 bases; nucleotides not matched to a gene: 12. This CDR3 is CSVVTGTGISQNIQYF. Written as DNA, the CDR3 is TGCAGCGTTGTAACCGGGACAGGGATTTCCCAAAACATTCAGTACTTC.

The chain joins TRBV7-9 to TRBJ1-4; D call uncertain. CDR3 length: 14 residues. Germline V lookup: CDR1 SEHNR, CDR2 FQNEAQ (reference sequence). Trimming pared 4 bases from V and 8 bases from J, leaving 14 bases between. The CDR3 is CASSSRTTGEKLFF. In DNA form, the CDR3 reads TGTGCCAGCAGCTCCCGGACTACGGGGGAAAAACTGTTTTTT.

About this clonotype: Sequence at one end of the junction differs from germline and may be a read error. CDR3 loop: CSSSLDRGTAYNEQFF. CDR3 in DNA: TGCTCCAGCAGCTTGGACAGGGGGACGGCCTACAATGAGCAGTTCTTC. The gene calls are TRBV5-1 and TRBJ2-1; 10 positions agree with TRBD1. The CDR3 is 16 residues long. The germline V gene encodes CDR1 SGHRS and CDR2 YFSETQ.

The rearrangement uses TRBV28 and TRBJ1-2; the D gene is possibly TRBD1 (6 bases). There are 14 residues in the CDR3. Germline CDR1 and CDR2: MDHEN and SYDVKM. The ends were cut back, 5 bases at V and 8 bases at J, with 18 bases in the middle. This CDR3 is CASSPDRTSLGYTF. In nucleotides, the CDR3 is TGTGCCAGCAGTCCTGACAGGACCAGTTTAGGCTACACCTTC.

As for this clonotype: The junction does not match germline at one end; this may be a read error. The chain couples TRBV7-3 to TRBJ2-5, with D perhaps being TRBD1 or TRBD2 (6 bases each). Germline V gene data show CDR1 as SGHTA and CDR2 as FQGTGA. This CDR3 contains 14 residues. The CDR3 nucleotides read TGTGCCAGCAGCCCGAATTGGGGGGCCGATAGTCTGTTCTTC. Its protein is CASSPNWGADSLFF.

This sequence joins TRBV7-2 and TRBJ1-2, with 8 bases identical to TRBD1. Germline V gene lookup returns CDR1 SGHTA and CDR2 FQGNSA. This CDR3 contains 16 residues. J was trimmed by 1 base and V by 3 bases; bases with no gene match: 7. The CDR3 bases are TGTGCCAGCAGCTTGGGGGGGACAGGCCTTAACTATGGCTACACCTTC. Amino acid sequence: CASSLGGTGLNYGYTF.